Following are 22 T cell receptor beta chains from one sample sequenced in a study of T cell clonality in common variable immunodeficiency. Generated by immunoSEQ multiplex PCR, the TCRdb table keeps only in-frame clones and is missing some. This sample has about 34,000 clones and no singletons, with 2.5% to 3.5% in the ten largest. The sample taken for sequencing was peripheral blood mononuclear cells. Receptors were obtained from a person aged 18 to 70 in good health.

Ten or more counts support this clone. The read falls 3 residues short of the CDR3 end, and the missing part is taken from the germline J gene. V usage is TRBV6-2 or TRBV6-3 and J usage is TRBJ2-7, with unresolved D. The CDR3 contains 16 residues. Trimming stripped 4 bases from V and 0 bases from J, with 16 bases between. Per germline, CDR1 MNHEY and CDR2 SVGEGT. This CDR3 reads CASSSSLRVFSYEQYF. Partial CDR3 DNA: TGTGCCAGCAGTTCGTCCCTCCGGGTTTTCTCCTACGAG.

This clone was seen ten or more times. CDR3 DNA, as far as it was read: TGTGCCAGCAGTTACTTGGTACGGGTAGACAGCAACACTGAA. Translated, it gives CASSYLVRVDSNTE. The full CDR3 protein is CASSYLVRVDSNTEAFF. The V call is TRBV6-2 or TRBV6-3, the J call TRBJ1-1; tentative D call: TRBD1 (5 bases). The sequenced fragment ends 3 residues before the CDR3 boundary, so the rest is inferred from the germline J gene. Germline V CDR1 and CDR2: MNHEY, SVGEGT. V dropped 1 base and J dropped 2 bases, with 17 bases sitting between them. The CDR3 is 17 residues long.

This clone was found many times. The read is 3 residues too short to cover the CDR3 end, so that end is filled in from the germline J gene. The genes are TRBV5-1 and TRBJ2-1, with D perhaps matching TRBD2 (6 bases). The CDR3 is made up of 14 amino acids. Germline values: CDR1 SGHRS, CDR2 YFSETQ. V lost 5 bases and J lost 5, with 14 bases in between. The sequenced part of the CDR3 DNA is TGCGCCAGCAGGGAGGGGTTCGCCAACAATGAG. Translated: CASREGFANNE. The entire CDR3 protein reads CASREGFANNEQFF.

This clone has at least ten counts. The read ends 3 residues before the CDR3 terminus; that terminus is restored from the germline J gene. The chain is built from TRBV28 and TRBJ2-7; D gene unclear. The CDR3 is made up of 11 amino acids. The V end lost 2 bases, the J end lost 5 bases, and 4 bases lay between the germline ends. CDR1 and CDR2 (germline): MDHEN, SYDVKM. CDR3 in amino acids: CASSLGHEQYF. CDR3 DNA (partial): TGTGCCAGCAGTTTAGGCCACGAG.

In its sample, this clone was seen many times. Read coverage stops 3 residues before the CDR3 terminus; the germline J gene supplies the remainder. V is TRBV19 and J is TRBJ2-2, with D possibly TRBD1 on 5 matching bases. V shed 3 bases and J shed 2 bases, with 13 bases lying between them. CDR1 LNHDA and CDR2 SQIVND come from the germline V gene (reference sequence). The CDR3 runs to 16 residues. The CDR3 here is CASSMDTLLNTGELFF. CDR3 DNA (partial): TGTGCCAGTAGTATGGACACGCTACTCAACACCGGGGAG.

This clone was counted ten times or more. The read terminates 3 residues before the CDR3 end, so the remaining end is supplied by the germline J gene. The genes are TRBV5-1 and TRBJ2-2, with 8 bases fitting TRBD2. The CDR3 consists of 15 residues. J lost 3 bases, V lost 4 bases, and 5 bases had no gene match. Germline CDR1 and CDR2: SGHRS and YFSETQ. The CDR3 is CASSPSGRDTGELFF. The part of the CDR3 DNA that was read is TGCGCCAGCAGCCCCAGCGGGAGAGACACCGGGGAG.

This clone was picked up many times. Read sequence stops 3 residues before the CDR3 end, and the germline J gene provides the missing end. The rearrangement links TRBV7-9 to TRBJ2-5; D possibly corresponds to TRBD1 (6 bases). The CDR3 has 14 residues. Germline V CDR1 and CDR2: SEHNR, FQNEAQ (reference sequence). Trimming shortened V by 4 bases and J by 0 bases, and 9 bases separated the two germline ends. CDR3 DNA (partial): TGTGCCAGCAGCTGGGGGCAGTACCAAGAGACC. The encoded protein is CASSWGQYQET. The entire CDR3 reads CASSWGQYQETQYF.

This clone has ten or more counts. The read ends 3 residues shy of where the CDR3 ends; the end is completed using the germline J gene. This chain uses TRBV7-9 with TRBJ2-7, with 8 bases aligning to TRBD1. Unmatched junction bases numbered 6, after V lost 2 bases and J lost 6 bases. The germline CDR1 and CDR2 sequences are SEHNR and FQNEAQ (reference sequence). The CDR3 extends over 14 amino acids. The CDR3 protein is CASSLPTGVGEQYF. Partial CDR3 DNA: TGTGCCAGCAGCTTACCGACAGGGGTAGGCGAG.

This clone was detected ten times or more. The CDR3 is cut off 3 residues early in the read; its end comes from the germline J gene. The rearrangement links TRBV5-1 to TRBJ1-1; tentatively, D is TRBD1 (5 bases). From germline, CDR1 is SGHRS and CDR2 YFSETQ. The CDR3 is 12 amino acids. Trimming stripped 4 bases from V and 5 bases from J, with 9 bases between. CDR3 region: CASSIGATEAFF. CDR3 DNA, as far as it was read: TGCGCCAGCAGCATAGGGGCAACTGAA.

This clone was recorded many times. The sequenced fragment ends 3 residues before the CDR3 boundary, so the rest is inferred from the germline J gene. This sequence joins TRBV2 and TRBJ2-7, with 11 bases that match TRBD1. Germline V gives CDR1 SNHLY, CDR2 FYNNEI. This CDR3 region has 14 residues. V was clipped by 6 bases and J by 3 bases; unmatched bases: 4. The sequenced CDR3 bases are TGTGCCAGCAGGCCGGGACAGGGGGGCTACGAG. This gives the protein CASRPGQGGYE. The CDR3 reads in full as CASRPGQGGYEQYF.

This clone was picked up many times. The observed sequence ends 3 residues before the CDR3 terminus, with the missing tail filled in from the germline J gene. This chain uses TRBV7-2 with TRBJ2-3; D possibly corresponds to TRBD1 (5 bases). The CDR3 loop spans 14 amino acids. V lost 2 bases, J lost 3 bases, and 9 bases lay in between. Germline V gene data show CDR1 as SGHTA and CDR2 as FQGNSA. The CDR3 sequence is CASSLRSGTDTQYF. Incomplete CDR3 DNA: TGTGCCAGCAGCTTAAGGTCAGGGACAGATACG.

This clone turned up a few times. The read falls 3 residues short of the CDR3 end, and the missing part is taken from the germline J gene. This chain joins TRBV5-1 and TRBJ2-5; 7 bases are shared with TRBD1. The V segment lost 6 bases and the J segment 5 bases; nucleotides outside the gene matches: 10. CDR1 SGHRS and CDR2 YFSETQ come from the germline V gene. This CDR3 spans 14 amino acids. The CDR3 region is CASTATGRWETQYF. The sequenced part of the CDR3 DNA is TGCGCCAGCACCGCGACAGGGCGGTGGGAGACC.

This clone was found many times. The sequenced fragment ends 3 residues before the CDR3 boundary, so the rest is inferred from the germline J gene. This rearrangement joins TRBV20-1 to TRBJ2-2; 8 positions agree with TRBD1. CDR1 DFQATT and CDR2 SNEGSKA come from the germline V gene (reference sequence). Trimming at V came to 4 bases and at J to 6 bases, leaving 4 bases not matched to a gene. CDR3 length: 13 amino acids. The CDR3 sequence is CSANLQGAGELFF. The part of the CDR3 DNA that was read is TGCAGTGCTAACCTACAGGGGGCCGGGGAG.

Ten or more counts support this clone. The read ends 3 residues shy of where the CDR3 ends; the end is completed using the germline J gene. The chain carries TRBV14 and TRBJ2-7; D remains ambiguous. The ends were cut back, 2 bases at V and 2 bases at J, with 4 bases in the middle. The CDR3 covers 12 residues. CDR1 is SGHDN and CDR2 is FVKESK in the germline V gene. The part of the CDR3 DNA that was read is TGTGCCAGCAGCCAAAAGCCCTACGAG. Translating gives CASSQKPYE. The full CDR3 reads CASSQKPYEQYF.

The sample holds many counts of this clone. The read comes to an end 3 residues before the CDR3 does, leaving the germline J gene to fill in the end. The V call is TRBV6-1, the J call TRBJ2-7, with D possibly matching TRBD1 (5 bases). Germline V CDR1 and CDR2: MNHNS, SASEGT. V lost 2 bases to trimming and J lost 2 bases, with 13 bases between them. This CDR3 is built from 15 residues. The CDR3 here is CASSERTSATYEQYF. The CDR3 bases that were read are TGTGCCAGCAGTGAAAGGACAAGCGCTACCTACGAG.

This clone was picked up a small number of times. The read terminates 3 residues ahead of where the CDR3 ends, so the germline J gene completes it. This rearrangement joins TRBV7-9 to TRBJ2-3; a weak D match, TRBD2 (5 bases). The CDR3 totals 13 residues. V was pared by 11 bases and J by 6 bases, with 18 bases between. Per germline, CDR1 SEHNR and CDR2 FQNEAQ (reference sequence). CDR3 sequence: CALPSGASDTQYF. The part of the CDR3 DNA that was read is TGTGCCCTCCCCAGCGGAGCTAGTGATACG.

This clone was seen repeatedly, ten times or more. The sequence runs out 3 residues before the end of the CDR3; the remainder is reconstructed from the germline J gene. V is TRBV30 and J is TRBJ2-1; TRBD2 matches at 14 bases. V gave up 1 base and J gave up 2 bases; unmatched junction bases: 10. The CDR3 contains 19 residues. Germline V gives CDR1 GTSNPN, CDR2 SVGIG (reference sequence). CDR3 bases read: TGTGCCTGGAGTGGTCCGGGGACTAGCGGGAGTAGGACCTACAATGAG. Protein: CAWSGPGTSGSRTYNE. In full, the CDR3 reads CAWSGPGTSGSRTYNEQFF.

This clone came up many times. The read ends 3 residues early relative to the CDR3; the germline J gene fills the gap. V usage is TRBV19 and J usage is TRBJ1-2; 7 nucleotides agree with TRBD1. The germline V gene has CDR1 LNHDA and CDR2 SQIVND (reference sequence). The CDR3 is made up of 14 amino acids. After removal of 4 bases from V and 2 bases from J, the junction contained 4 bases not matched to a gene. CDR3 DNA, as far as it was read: TGTGCCAGTAGTACTGAACAGGGGAACTATGGC. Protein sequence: CASSTEQGNYG. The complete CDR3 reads CASSTEQGNYGYTF. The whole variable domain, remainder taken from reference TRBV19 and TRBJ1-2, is DGGITQSPKYLFRKEGQNVTLSCEQNLNHDAMYWYRQDPGQGLRLIYYSQIVNDFQKGDIAEGYSVSREKKESFPLTVTSAQKNPTAFYLCASSTEQGNYGYTFGSGTRLTVV.

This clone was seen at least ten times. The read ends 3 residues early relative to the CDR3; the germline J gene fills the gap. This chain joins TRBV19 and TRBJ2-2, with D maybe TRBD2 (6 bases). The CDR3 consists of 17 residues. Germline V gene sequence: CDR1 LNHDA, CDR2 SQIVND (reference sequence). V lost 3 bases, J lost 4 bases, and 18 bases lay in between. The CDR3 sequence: CASSILGLAKVTGELFF. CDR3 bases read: TGTGCCAGTAGTATCCTCGGGCTAGCGAAGGTCACCGGGGAG.

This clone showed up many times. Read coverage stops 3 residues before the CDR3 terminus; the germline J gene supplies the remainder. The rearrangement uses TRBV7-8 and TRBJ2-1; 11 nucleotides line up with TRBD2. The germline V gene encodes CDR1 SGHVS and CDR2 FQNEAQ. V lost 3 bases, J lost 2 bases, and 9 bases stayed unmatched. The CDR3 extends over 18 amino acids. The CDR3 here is CASSFDPGGLAAYNEQFF. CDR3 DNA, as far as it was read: TGTGCCAGCAGCTTCGACCCCGGGGGACTAGCGGCCTACAATGAG.

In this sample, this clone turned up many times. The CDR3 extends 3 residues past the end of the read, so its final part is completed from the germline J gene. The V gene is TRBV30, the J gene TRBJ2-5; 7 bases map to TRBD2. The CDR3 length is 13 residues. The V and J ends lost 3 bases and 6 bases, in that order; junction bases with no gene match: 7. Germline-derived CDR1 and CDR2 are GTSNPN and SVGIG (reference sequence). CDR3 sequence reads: CAWSDGGRKTQYF. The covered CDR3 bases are TGTGCCTGGAGCGACGGCGGGAGAAAGACC.

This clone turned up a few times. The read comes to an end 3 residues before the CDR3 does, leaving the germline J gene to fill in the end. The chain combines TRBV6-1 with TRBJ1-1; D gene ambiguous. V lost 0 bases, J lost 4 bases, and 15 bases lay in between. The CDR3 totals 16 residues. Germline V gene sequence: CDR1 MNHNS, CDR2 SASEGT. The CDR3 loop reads CASSEAPSRWSTEAFF. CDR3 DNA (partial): TGTGCCAGCAGTGAAGCTCCCTCTAGATGGAGCACTGAA.